This paragraph reports one T cell receptor beta chain. Its specificity is not known. Assay used: immunoSEQ multiplex PCR; TCRdb lists only in-frame clones, some missing. This sample has approximately 2,200,000 clones, with about 92% found just once. Terminally differentiated effector memory CD45RA+ cells were left out of the naive CD8 fraction, which was CD45RO-negative and positively selected for CCR7. This CDR3 has 12 residues. V dropped 5 bases and J dropped 1 base, with 6 bases sitting between them. CDR1 SGHNT and CDR2 YYREEE come from the germline V gene (reference sequence). The sample comes from a study of shared clonotypes between healthy human individuals. At the level of the study: Each donor's CD4 naive and CD4 memory cells filled three plates apiece, CD8 naive two, and CD8 memory one.

Study-wide points: Naive subsets generally exceeded memory subsets in estimated richness. Approximately 5.1% was the fraction of naive CD4 clonotypes found shared across a few donors. The study found lower generation probabilities in non-shared clonotypes than in those shared by all four donors.

This TCR was sampled from a man in his late teens or twenties in good health. Some clones in this sample may be carry-over from other donors' samples. The gene calls are TRBV5-4 and TRBJ1-1; no firm D call. The sample taken for sequencing was naive CD8+ T cells from PBMCs. CDR3 nucleotides: TGTGCCAGCAGGGAGGGGAACACTGAAGCTTTCTTT. Amino acid sequence: CASREGNTEAFF.